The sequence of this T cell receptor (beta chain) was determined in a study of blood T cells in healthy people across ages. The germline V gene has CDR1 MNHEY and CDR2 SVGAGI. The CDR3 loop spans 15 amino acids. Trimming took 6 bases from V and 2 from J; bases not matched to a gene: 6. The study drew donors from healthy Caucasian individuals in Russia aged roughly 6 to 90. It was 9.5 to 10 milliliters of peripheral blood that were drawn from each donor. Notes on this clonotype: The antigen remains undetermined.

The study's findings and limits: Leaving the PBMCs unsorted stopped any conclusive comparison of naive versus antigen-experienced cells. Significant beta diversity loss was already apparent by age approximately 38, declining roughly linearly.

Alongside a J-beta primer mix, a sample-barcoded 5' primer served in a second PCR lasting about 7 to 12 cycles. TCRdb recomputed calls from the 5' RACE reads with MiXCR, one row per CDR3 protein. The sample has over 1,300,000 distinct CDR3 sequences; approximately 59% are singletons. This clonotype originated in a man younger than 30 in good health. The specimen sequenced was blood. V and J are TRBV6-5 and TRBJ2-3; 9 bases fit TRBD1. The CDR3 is CASSLQGATTDTQYF. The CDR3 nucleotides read TGTGCCAGCAGCCTACAGGGGGCGACCACAGATACGCAGTATTTT.